These T cell receptor beta chains were read from a single sample in a study of shared clonotypes between healthy human individuals. The method was immunoSEQ multiplex PCR; TCRdb's version includes in-frame clones alone and lacks a portion of them. The table includes 400,000 or so clones, 90% to 97% detected once. Sequencing used memory CD8+ T cells sorted from blood. The receptors shown here come from a man aged 25-45 years in good health. The CDR3 runs from the conserved cysteine through the conserved F or W. A D gene is named only where the DNA matches it firmly. Only some rows state a clone size, as once, few, many or a class for expanded clones.

D: -; J: TRBJ1-4; size: -; V: TRBV18; CDR3: CASSLGANEKLFF; DNA: TGTGCCAGCTCACTTGGGGCTAATGAAAAACTGTTTTTT
D: -; J: TRBJ2-5; size: -; V: TRBV30; CDR3: CAWSVVGRKETQYF; DNA: TGTGCCTGGAGTGTCGTTGGACGGAAAGAGACCCAGTACTTC
D: -; J: TRBJ2-7; size: once; V: TRBV5-1; CDR3: CASSLAAGQLPIEQYF; DNA: TGCGCCAGCAGCTTGGCCGCAGGCCAATTGCCCATCGAGCAGTACTTC
D: TRBD1; J: TRBJ1-2; size: -; V: TRBV5-1; CDR3: CASSNGQGGGYTF; DNA: TGCGCCAGCAGCAACGGACAGGGGGGTGGCTACACCTTC
D: -; J: TRBJ1-3; size: -; V: TRBV5-1; CDR3: CARVNTIYF; DNA: TGCGCCAGGGTAAACACCATATATTTT
D: TRBD2; J: TRBJ2-1; size: -; V: TRBV29-1; CDR3: CSVEGGSVYNEQFF; DNA: TGCAGCGTTGAGGGCGGGAGTGTATACAATGAGCAGTTCTTC
D: TRBD2; J: TRBJ2-3; size: -; V: TRBV4-2; CDR3: CASSLVSGLAGAADTQYF; DNA: TGTGCCAGCAGCCTTGTATCGGGACTAGCGGGAGCCGCAGATACGCAGTATTTT
D: -; J: TRBJ2-2; size: -; V: TRBV6-1; CDR3: CASSENPLAGELFF; DNA: TGTGCCAGCAGTGAAAATCCTCTGGCCGGGGAGCTGTTTTTT
D: -; J: TRBJ1-5; size: -; V: TRBV19; CDR3: CATTDRSNQPQHF; DNA: TGTGCCACCACGGACAGAAGCAATCAGCCCCAGCATTTT
D: TRBD1; J: TRBJ1-1; size: -; V: TRBV30; CDR3: CAFSRSRGQGNTEAFF; DNA: TGTGCCTTTTCCCGTTCGAGGGGGCAGGGGAACACTGAAGCTTTCTTT
D: TRBD1; J: TRBJ1-5; size: -; V: TRBV6-6; CDR3: CASSPSGTGRNQPQHF; DNA: TGTGCCAGCAGTCCAAGCGGGACAGGGAGGAATCAGCCCCAGCATTTT
D: -; J: TRBJ2-7; size: -; V: TRBV7-8; CDR3: CASSFMPTTYEQYF; DNA: TGTGCCAGCAGCTTTATGCCGACCACTTACGAGCAGTACTTC
D: -; J: TRBJ1-3; size: -; V: TRBV9; CDR3: CASSVAGPGNTIYF; DNA: TGTGCCAGCAGCGTAGCAGGGCCCGGAAACACCATATATTTT
D: -; J: TRBJ1-5; size: -; V: TRBV6-5; CDR3: CASSPYQPQHF; DNA: TGTGCCAGCAGCCCATATCAGCCCCAGCATTTT
D: -; J: TRBJ1-1; size: -; V: TRBV18; CDR3: CASSPPSRGVSNTEAFF; DNA: TGTGCCAGCTCACCACCTTCGAGGGGAGTCTCGAACACTGAAGCTTTCTTT
D: -; J: TRBJ2-7; size: -; V: TRBV15; CDR3: CATSRGGASSYEQYF; DNA: TGTGCCACCAGCAGAGGTGGCGCTTCCTCCTACGAGCAGTACTTC
D: TRBD2; J: TRBJ2-3; size: -; V: TRBV7-9; CDR3: CASSITSGALSTDTQYF; DNA: TGTGCCAGCAGCATCACTAGCGGGGCCTTGAGCACAGATACGCAGTATTTT
D: TRBD2; J: TRBJ2-7; size: -; V: TRBV19; CDR3: CASSIGLVDEQYF; DNA: TGTGCCAGTAGTATCGGACTAGTCGACGAGCAGTACTTC
D: -; J: TRBJ2-1; size: -; V: TRBV4-1; CDR3: CASSQERVFNEQFF; DNA: TGCGCCAGCAGCCAAGAGAGGGTCTTCAATGAGCAGTTCTTC
D: -; J: TRBJ1-1; size: -; V: TRBV6-1; CDR3: CASKWRENTEAFF; DNA: TGTGCCAGCAAGTGGAGGGAGAACACTGAAGCTTTCTTT
D: TRBD1; J: TRBJ1-2; size: -; V: TRBV11-1; CDR3: CASSARQGAKGYTF; DNA: TGTGCCAGCAGCGCGAGACAGGGGGCGAAAGGCTACACCTTC
D: -; J: TRBJ2-7; size: once; V: TRBV27; CDR3: CASRSSYEQYF; DNA: TGTGCCAGCAGGAGCTCCTACGAGCAGTACTTC
D: -; J: TRBJ1-2; size: once; V: TRBV4-1; CDR3: CASSQGPGDYGYTF; DNA: TGCGCCAGCAGCCAGGGTCCCGGGGACTATGGCTACACCTTC
D: TRBD1; J: TRBJ1-4; size: -; V: TRBV6-5; CDR3: CASSYEGAANEKLFF; DNA: TGTGCCAGCAGTTACGAGGGGGCCGCTAATGAAAAACTGTTTTTT
D: TRBD2; J: TRBJ2-7; size: -; V: TRBV7-2; CDR3: CASSLAYSGTSGWYEQYF; DNA: TGTGCCAGCAGCTTAGCCTATTCCGGGACTAGCGGGTGGTACGAGCAGTACTTC
D: -; J: TRBJ2-3; size: -; V: TRBV7-7; CDR3: CASSRGLLSTDTQYF; DNA: TGTGCTAGCAGCCGGGGACTTCTTAGCACAGATACGCAGTATTTT
D: -; J: TRBJ2-3; size: -; V: TRBV10-1; CDR3: CASSPGSTDTQYF; DNA: TGCGCCAGCAGCCCAGGTAGCACAGATACGCAGTATTTT
D: TRBD1; J: TRBJ1-2; size: -; V: TRBV5-4; CDR3: CASSSGTGAGGYTF; DNA: TGTGCCAGCAGCTCAGGGACAGGAGCGGGGGGCTACACCTTC
D: TRBD2; J: TRBJ2-7; size: -; V: TRBV5-1; CDR3: CASSRGGTDEYEQYF; DNA: TGCGCCAGCTCGCGGGGGGGCACAGATGAATACGAGCAGTACTTC
D: -; J: TRBJ2-3; size: -; V: TRBV7-6; CDR3: CASSSDSTDTQYF; DNA: TGTGCCAGCAGCTCCGACAGCACAGATACGCAGTATTTT
D: -; J: TRBJ2-6; size: -; V: TRBV6-5; CDR3: CASKGANVLTF; DNA: TGTGCCAGCAAAGGGGCCAACGTCCTGACTTTC
D: TRBD2; J: TRBJ2-1; size: -; V: TRBV10-1; CDR3: CASSELRQGLARYNEQFF; DNA: TGCGCCAGCAGTGAGTTGCGGCAGGGACTAGCGAGATACAATGAGCAGTTCTTC
D: -; J: TRBJ2-7; size: -; V: TRBV6-5; CDR3: CASSYSVLAIYEQYF; DNA: TGTGCCAGCAGTTACTCGGTGTTGGCTATATACGAGCAGTACTTC
D: TRBD2; J: TRBJ2-1; size: once; V: TRBV19; CDR3: CASSVGTSGRGREQFF; DNA: TGTGCCAGTAGTGTGGGGACTAGCGGGAGGGGTCGGGAGCAGTTCTTC
D: -; J: TRBJ1-5; size: -; V: TRBV6-4; CDR3: CASSDRGSNQPQHF; DNA: TGTGCCAGCAGTGACAGGGGGAGCAATCAGCCCCAGCATTTT
D: -; J: TRBJ1-5; size: once; V: TRBV30; CDR3: CAWSGQTYQPQHF; DNA: TGTGCCTGGAGTGGGCAGACCTATCAGCCCCAGCATTTT
D: -; J: TRBJ1-5; size: -; V: TRBV28; CDR3: CASSLLRGWNQPQHF; DNA: TGTGCCAGCAGTTTATTAAGGGGCTGGAATCAGCCCCAGCATTTT
D: -; J: TRBJ2-7; size: -; V: TRBV4-1; CDR3: CASSQEAAGTYEQYF; DNA: TGCGCCAGCAGCCAAGAAGCAGCCGGAACCTACGAGCAGTACTTC
D: -; J: TRBJ1-5; size: -; V: TRBV28; CDR3: CAGGLREQPQHF; DNA: TGTGCCGGGGGACTGAGGGAGCAGCCCCAGCATTTT
D: -; J: TRBJ2-7; size: -; V: TRBV10-1; CDR3: CASSFPGREQYF; DNA: TGCGCCAGCAGTTTCCCCGGCAGGGAGCAGTACTTC
D: TRBD2; J: TRBJ2-3; size: -; V: TRBV6-5; CDR3: CASSYIGLAEYTQYF; DNA: TGTGCCAGCAGTTACATAGGGCTAGCGGAATATACGCAGTATTTT
D: -; J: TRBJ2-2; size: -; V: TRBV7-2; CDR3: CASSLGVARELFF; DNA: TGTGCCAGCAGCTTAGGGGTAGCCAGGGAGCTGTTTTTT
D: -; J: TRBJ2-7; size: -; V: TRBV6-6; CDR3: CASSGMGIVDEQYF; DNA: TGTGCCAGCAGTGGCATGGGAATAGTTGACGAGCAGTACTTC
D: -; J: TRBJ2-7; size: -; V: TRBV5-1; CDR3: CASSLAPRQSSYEQYF; DNA: TGCGCCAGCAGCTTGGCCCCCCGACAGAGCTCCTACGAGCAGTACTTC
D: -; J: TRBJ2-7; size: -; V: TRBV6-5; CDR3: CASSYGGGEQYF; DNA: TGTGCCAGCAGTTACGGAGGGGGCGAGCAGTACTTC
D: -; J: TRBJ2-7; size: -; V: TRBV9; CDR3: CASSVFGSPPYEQYF; DNA: TGTGCCAGCAGCGTATTCGGGAGCCCTCCCTACGAGCAGTACTTC
D: -; J: TRBJ1-3; size: -; V: TRBV19; CDR3: CASREFSAGNTIYF; DNA: TGTGCCAGTCGTGAATTCTCCGCTGGAAACACCATATATTTT
D: -; J: TRBJ2-7; size: -; V: TRBV5-6; CDR3: CASSFRVYEQYF; DNA: TGTGCCAGCAGCTTTAGGGTGTACGAGCAGTACTTC
D: -; J: TRBJ2-1; size: -; V: TRBV20-1; CDR3: CSAQNYNEQFF; DNA: TGCAGTGCACAGAATTACAATGAGCAGTTCTTC
D: TRBD1; J: TRBJ2-3; size: once; V: TRBV5-5; CDR3: CASSRQGEVTQYF; DNA: TGTGCCAGCAGCCGACAGGGGGAGGTTACGCAGTATTTT
D: -; J: TRBJ1-6; size: -; V: TRBV14; CDR3: CASSQASFTLHF; DNA: TGTGCCAGCAGCCAAGCGTCATTCACCCTCCACTTT
D: -; J: TRBJ1-2; size: -; V: TRBV10-2; CDR3: CASSGGERANYGYTF; DNA: TGCGCCAGCAGTGGGGGGGAGCGGGCTAACTATGGCTACACCTTC
D: -; J: TRBJ2-3; size: -; V: TRBV4-2; CDR3: CASSPGESQYF; DNA: TGTGCCAGCAGCCCCGGGGAGTCGCAGTATTTT
D: -; J: TRBJ2-5; size: -; V: TRBV6-5; CDR3: CASTTGTEETQYF; DNA: TGTGCCAGCACCACAGGGACCGAAGAGACCCAGTACTTC